The 17 T cell receptor beta chains listed next were all sequenced from one sample in a study of beta chain features in type 1 diabetes. General study findings and limits: Shorter TCRB CDR3s, moderately but significantly so, were found in Type 1 diabetes patients in all four CD4+ subsets.

These TCRs are of unknown antigen specificity. All of the isolated RNA was reverse transcribed, so expressed TCRB transcripts were sequenced. Assay used: immunoSEQ multiplex PCR; TCRdb lists only in-frame clones, some missing. The table has 250,000 to 350,000 clones, about 15% seen once. Source material: naive CD4+ T cells from blood. These receptors originate from a man younger than 35 with type 1 diabetes.

This rearrangement joins TRBV6-6 to TRBJ2-7; D is perhaps TRBD2 (5 bases). Trimming took 6 bases from V and 6 from J, leaving 15 bases between them. Germline-derived CDR1 and CDR2 are MNHNY and SVGAGI (reference sequence). The CDR3 is 13 residues long. In DNA, the CDR3 is TGTGCCAGCAGGGTCGCGGGTGGTGGCGAGCAGTACTTC. Its translation is CASRVAGGGEQYF.

The chain employs TRBV7-2 and TRBJ2-5; 7 bases line up with TRBD2. Germline V gene lookup returns CDR1 SGHTA and CDR2 FQGNSA. The CDR3 is made up of 15 amino acids. Trimming took 4 bases from V and 2 from J; bases not matched to a gene: 7. CDR3 amino acids: CASSSYSGFQETQYF. CDR3 sequence (DNA): TGTGCCAGCAGCTCCTATAGCGGGTTTCAAGAGACCCAGTACTTC.

This clone turned up a few times. The J gene is TRBJ2-1, the V gene TRBV21-1; the D call in the table, TRBD2, was not verified against the DNA. TRBV21-1 is a pseudogene segment. The CDR3 is 15 amino acids. CDR3 sequence reads: CASSRGRWVKHEQFF. DNA of the CDR3: TGTGCCAGCAGCAGAGGGAGATGGGTTAAGCATGAGCAGTTCTTC.

The rearrangement joins TRBV27 to TRBJ2-7; D ambiguous. V shed 3 bases and J shed 3 bases, with 9 bases lying between them. The germline V gene encodes CDR1 MNHEY and CDR2 SMNVEV (reference sequence). The CDR3 has 13 amino acids. The CDR3, as DNA: TGTGCCAGCAGTTTTGGCTCCTTCTACGAGCAGTACTTC. Translating it yields CASSFGSFYEQYF.

This clone was detected only a few times. This sample includes further DNA sequences coding for the same CDR3. The CDR3 region has the DNA TGTGCCAGCAGCTTAGTACAGGGCTCCTACGAGCAGTACTTC. Protein product: CASSLVQGSYEQYF. The rearrangement uses TRBV7-2 and TRBJ2-7, with D maybe TRBD1 (6 bases). Germline CDR1 SGHTA, CDR2 FQGNSA. The V and J ends lost 1 base and 0 bases respectively, with 7 bases between them. The CDR3 has 14 amino acids.

The chain has TRBV5-6 and TRBJ2-5, with TRBD2 as a possible D gene (5 bases). V dropped 0 bases and J dropped 5 bases, with 11 bases sitting between them. This CDR3 is 14 amino acids long. Germline V CDR1 and CDR2: SGHDT, YYEEEE. Here the CDR3 reads CASSLGSVGETQYF. The CDR3 DNA follows: TGTGCCAGCAGCTTGGGTAGCGTGGGGGAGACCCAGTACTTC.

This clone was detected a few times. The chain joins TRBV30 to TRBJ2-7, with 11 bases aligning to TRBD2. CDR1 is GTSNPN and CDR2 is SVGIG in the germline V gene (reference sequence). The CDR3 sequence is 14 residues long. Germline trimming cut 4 bases from V and 5 bases from J; bases unmatched to any gene: 7. The DNA for the CDR3 is TGTGCCTGGATGGTAGCGGGAGGGGCCCACGAGCAGTACTTC. It codes for CAWMVAGGAHEQYF.

The CDR3 sequence is CASSLSLEAFF. CDR3 DNA: TGTGCCAGCAGTTTATCACTAGAAGCTTTCTTT. This chain links TRBV6-1 with TRBJ1-1; unclear D gene. Looked up from germline, CDR1 is MNHNS and CDR2 is SASEGT. The CDR3 sequence is 11 residues long. Trimming cost V 5 bases and J 8 bases, with 9 bases left between them.

This clone came up a few times. The chain recombines TRBV4-3 with TRBJ1-2, with 9 bases matching TRBD1. This CDR3 has 14 amino acids. The germline V gene has CDR1 LGHNA and CDR2 YSLEER. Losses at the gene ends were 4 bases for V and 4 bases for J; bases not matched to a gene: 4. In DNA, the CDR3 is TGCGCCAGCAGCCCACAGGGGGCTGGCTATGGCTACACCTTC. Protein: CASSPQGAGYGYTF.

The CDR3: CASSPRSGQGSNTEAFF. CDR3 bases: TGTGCCAGCAGCCCGCGCTCCGGACAGGGGTCGAACACTGAAGCTTTCTTT. The rearrangement joins TRBV11-2 to TRBJ1-1; 9 bases are shared with TRBD1. Germline CDR1 reads SGHAT; CDR2 reads FQNNGV. The junction had 11 bases not matched to a gene; V was cut back by 5 bases and J by 1 base. This CDR3 comprises 17 residues.

This chain links TRBV5-1 with TRBJ2-2, with a tentative D call TRBD1 (6 bases). Germline values: CDR1 SGHRS, CDR2 YFSETQ. Trimming removed 4 bases at V and 6 bases at J, with 16 bases between. This CDR3 has 15 amino acids. The CDR3 loop reads CASSTDRLWAGELFF. DNA of the CDR3: TGCGCCAGCAGCACGGACAGATTATGGGCCGGGGAGCTGTTTTTT. Based on the CDR3 plus reference TRBV5-1 and TRBJ2-2, the full variable domain is KAGVTQTPRYLIKTRGQQVTLSCSPISGHRSVSWYQQTPGQGLQFLFEYFSETQRNKGNFPGRFSGRQFSNSRSEMNVSTLELGDSALYLCASSTDRLWAGELFFGEGSRLTVL.

The chain combines TRBV2 with TRBJ1-5; TRBD1 matches at 8 bases. CDR3 length: 14 amino acids. Germline lookup yields CDR1 SNHLY and CDR2 FYNNEI. J lost 4 bases, V lost 6 bases, and 5 bases had no gene match. DNA of the CDR3: TGTGCCAGCAGCCGGGACAGGAGAAATCAGCCCCAGCATTTT. Encoded protein: CASSRDRRNQPQHF.

V gene TRBV19 combines with J gene TRBJ1-6; 7 bases are a match to TRBD1. The CDR3 loop spans 14 amino acids. V trimming: 9 bases; J trimming: 6 bases; junction bases outside the gene matches: 8. Germline values: CDR1 LNHDA, CDR2 SQIVND (reference sequence). This chain's CDR3 is CASQPTGFNSPLHF. The CDR3 DNA follows: TGTGCCAGCCAACCGACAGGGTTTAATTCACCCCTCCACTTT. Full variable domain (missing parts from reference TRBV19 and TRBJ1-6): DGGITQSPKYLFRKEGQNVTLSCEQNLNHDAMYWYRQDPGQGLRLIYYSQIVNDFQKGDIAEGYSVSREKKESFPLTVTSAQKNPTAFYLCASQPTGFNSPLHFGNGTRLTVT.

This chain links TRBV4-1 with TRBJ2-5; D might be TRBD2 (5 bases). The CDR3 totals 17 residues. The germline CDR1 and CDR2 sequences are MGHRA and YSYEKL. The V gene lost 4 bases and the J gene lost 1 base, with 19 bases spanning the gap. Here the CDR3 reads CASSRVPATAGQETQYF. The CDR3 bases are TGCGCCAGCAGCCGGGTCCCTGCAACGGCGGGCCAAGAGACCCAGTACTTC.

In this sample, this clone turned up a few times. This chain connects TRBV14 to TRBJ2-5; weak D call: TRBD2 (5 bases). CDR3 size: 16 residues. V lost 6 bases to trimming and J lost 3 bases, with 20 bases between them. Per germline, CDR1 SGHDN and CDR2 FVKESK. The CDR3 is CASRLGRLRDKETQYF. The CDR3 nucleotides are TGTGCCAGCAGACTCGGACGTCTTCGGGATAAAGAGACCCAGTACTTC.

A few counts support this clone. The rearrangement uses TRBV11-2 and TRBJ2-7; 8 positions match TRBD2. Trimming cost V 5 bases and J 4 bases; bases outside gene matches: 4. The CDR3 spans 13 residues. Germline CDR1 reads SGHAT; CDR2 reads FQNNGV. The CDR3 nucleotides read TGTGCCAGCAGCGCCGGGACTAGATACGAGCAGTACTTC. Protein: CASSAGTRYEQYF.

This clone showed up just a few times. The chain has TRBV30 and TRBJ1-4; 9 positions match TRBD1. The CDR3 contains 14 residues. V shed 1 base and J 6 bases; nucleotides not matched to a gene: 3. Germline lookup yields CDR1 GTSNPN and CDR2 SVGIG (reference sequence). CDR3 in amino acids: CAWSGDRVDEKLFF. The CDR3 nucleotides read TGTGCCTGGAGTGGGGACAGGGTAGATGAAAAACTGTTTTTT. The complete variable domain, with remaining parts taken from reference TRBV30 and TRBJ1-4, reads SQTIHQWPATLVQPVGSPLSLECTVEGTSNPNLYWYRQAAGRGLQLLFYSVGIGQISSEVPQNLSASRPQDRQFILSSKKLLLSDSGFYLCAWSGDRVDEKLFFGSGTQLSVL.